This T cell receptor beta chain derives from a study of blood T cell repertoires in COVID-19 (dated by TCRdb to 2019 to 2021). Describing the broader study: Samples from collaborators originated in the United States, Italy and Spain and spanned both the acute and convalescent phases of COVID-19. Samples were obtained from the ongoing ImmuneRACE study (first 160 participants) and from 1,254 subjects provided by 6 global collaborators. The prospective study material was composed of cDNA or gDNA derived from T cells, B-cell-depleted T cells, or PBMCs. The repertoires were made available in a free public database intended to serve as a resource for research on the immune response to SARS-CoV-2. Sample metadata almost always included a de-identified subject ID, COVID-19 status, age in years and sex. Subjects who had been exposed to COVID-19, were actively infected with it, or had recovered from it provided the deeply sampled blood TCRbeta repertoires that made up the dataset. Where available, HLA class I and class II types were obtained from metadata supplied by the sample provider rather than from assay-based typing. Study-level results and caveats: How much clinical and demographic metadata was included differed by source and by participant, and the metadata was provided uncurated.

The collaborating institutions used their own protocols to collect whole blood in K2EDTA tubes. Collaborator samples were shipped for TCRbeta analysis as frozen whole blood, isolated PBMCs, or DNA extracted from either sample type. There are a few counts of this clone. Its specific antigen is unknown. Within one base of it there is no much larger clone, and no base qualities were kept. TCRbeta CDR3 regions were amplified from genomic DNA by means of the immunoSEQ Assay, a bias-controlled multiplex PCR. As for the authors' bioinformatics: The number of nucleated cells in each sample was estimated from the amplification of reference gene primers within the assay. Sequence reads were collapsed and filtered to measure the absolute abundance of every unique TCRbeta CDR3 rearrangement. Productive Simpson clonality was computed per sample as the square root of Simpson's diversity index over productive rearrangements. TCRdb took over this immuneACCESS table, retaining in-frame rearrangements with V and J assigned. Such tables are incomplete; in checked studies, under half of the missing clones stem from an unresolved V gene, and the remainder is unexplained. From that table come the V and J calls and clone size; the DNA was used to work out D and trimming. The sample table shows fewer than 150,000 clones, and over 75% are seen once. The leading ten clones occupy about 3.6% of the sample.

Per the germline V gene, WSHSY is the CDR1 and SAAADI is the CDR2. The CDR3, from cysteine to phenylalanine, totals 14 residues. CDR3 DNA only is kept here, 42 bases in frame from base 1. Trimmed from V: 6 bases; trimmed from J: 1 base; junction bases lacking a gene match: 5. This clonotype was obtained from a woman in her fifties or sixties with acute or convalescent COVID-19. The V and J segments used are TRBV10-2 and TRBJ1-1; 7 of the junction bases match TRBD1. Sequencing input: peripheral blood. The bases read TGCGCCAGCAGGATACAGGGGTCGAACACTGAAGCTTTCTTT. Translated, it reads CASRIQGSNTEAFF.